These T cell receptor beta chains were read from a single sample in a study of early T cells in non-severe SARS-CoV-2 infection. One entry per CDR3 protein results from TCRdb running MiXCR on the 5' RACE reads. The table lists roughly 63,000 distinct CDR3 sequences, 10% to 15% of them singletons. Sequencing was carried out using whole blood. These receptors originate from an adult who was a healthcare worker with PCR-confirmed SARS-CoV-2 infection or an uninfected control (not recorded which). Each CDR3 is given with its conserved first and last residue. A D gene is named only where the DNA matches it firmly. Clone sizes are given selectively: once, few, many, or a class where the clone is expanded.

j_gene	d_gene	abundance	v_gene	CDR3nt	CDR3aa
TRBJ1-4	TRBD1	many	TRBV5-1	TGCGCCAGCAGCGGAGGGACAGGGGGGAATGAAAAACTGTTTTTT	CASSGGTGGNEKLFF
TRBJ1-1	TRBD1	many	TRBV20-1	TGCAGTGCTAGTTCACAGGGGGTTAGGACTGAAGCTTTCTTT	CSASSQGVRTEAFF
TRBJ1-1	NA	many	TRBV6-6	TGTGCCAGCAGTAACCCCGGGACAGAAGCTTTCTTT	CASSNPGTEAFF
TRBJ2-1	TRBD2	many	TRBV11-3	TGTGCCAGCAGCTCCCGCGGGGGGGACTACAATGAGCAGTTCTTC	CASSSRGGDYNEQFF
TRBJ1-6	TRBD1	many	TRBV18	TGTGCCAGCTCAGAGCAGGGGGCTATGAATTCACCCCTCCACTTT	CASSEQGAMNSPLHF
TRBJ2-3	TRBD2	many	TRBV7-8	TGTGCCAGCAGACCCCCGGGACTAGTGCCTGTAGATACGCAGTATTTT	CASRPPGLVPVDTQYF
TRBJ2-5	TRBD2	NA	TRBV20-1	TGCAGTGCAACCGGGGGGGCCTCAGAGACCCAGTACTTC	CSATGGASETQYF
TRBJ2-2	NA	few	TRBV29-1	TGCAGCGCCGTCGGGGGCCTGAACACCGGGGAGCTGTTTTTT	CSAVGGLNTGELFF
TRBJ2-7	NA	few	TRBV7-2	TGTGCCAGCAGCCCAGAGGCCAGTAGCGTGCAGTACTTC	CASSPEASSVQYF
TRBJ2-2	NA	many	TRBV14	TGTGCCAGCAGCTTGACGGGCAGCTACACCGGGGAGCTGTTTTTT	CASSLTGSYTGELFF
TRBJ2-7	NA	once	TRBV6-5	TGTGCCAGCAGTCAACAGGGAAACTACGAGCAGTACTTC	CASSQQGNYEQYF
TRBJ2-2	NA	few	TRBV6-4	TGTGCCAGCAGTGACTCGACAGATACCCGGGAGCTGTTTTTT	CASSDSTDTRELFF
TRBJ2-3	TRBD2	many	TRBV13	TGTGCCAGCAGTCCCAATACTCTAGCGGGGGACACAGATACGCAGTATTTT	CASSPNTLAGDTDTQYF
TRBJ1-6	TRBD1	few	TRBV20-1	TGCAGTGCTTCTACAGGGGGCAATTCACCCCTCCACTTT	CSASTGGNSPLHF
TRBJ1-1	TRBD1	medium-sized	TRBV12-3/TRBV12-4	TGTGCCAGCAGTCCCACCGGGACAGGGGGGACTGAAGCTTTCTTT	CASSPTGTGGTEAFF
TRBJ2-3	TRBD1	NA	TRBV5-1	TGCGCCAGCAGCTTCTCCAGGGGGCCGGACACAGATACGCAGTATTTT	CASSFSRGPDTDTQYF
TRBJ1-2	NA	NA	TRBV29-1	TGCAGCGTTGAACGACTAGCGCGGGGGCCGGAATTTAACTATGGCTACACCTTC	CSVERLARGPEFNYGYTF
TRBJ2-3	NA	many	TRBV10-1	TGCGCCAGCAGTCGACAGTCCCCATCCACAGATACGCAGTATTTT	CASSRQSPSTDTQYF
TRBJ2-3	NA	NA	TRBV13	TGTGCCAGCAGCCCCACAGGGCCCGGGACAGATACGCAGTATTTT	CASSPTGPGTDTQYF
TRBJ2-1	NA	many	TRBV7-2	TGTGCCAGCAGCTCGGGCTACGAGCAGTTCTTC	CASSSGYEQFF
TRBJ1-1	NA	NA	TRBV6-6	TGTGCCAGCAGTTACTCTGGGGGGTGGACTGAAGCTTTCTTT	CASSYSGGWTEAFF
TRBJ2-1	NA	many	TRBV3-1	TGTGCCAGCAGCCGGAGGACCTACTCCTACAATGAGCAGTTCTTC	CASSRRTYSYNEQFF
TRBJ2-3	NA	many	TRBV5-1	TGCGCCAGCAGCTTGTCGGGTCCAGCTTTCACAGATACGCAGTATTTT	CASSLSGPAFTDTQYF
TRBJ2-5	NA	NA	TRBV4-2	TGTGCCAGCAGCCAAGACTCCGGGGGTGAGGAGACCCAGTACTTC	CASSQDSGGEETQYF
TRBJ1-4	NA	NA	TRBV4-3	TGCGCCAGCAGCCACTACACAGACCCCAATGAAAAACTGTTTTTT	CASSHYTDPNEKLFF
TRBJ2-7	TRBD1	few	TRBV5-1	TGCGCCAGCAGCTCGAGCGGGACAGGGGGCGTTGAGCAGTACTTC	CASSSSGTGGVEQYF
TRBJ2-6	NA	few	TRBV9	TGTGCCAGCAGCGTAGTTGCGGTGCACTCTGGGGCCAACGTCCTGACTTTC	CASSVVAVHSGANVLTF
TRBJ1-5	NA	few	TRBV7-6	TGTGCCAGCAGCCTGTACGTGGGGTCTGGCCAGCCCCAGCATTTT	CASSLYVGSGQPQHF
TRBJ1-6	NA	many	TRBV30	TGTGCCTGGAGTGTACTGGGGGAGGGGAATTCACCCCTCCACTTT	CAWSVLGEGNSPLHF
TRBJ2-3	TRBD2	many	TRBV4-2	TGTGCCAGCAGCCAAGAGAGGGGACTAGGAGGAGATACGCAGTATTTT	CASSQERGLGGDTQYF
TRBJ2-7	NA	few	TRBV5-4	TGTGCCAGCAGCTTGGACCAATACGAGCAGTACTTC	CASSLDQYEQYF
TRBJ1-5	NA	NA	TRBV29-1	TGCAGCGTTGCGGACGGCAATCAGCCCCAGCATTTT	CSVADGNQPQHF
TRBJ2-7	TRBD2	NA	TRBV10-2	TGCGCCAGCAGGACTAGCGGATCGACCTACGAGCAGTACTTC	CASRTSGSTYEQYF
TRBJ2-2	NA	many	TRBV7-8	TGTGCCAGCAGCTTTGCGGATACGAACACCGGGGAGCTGTTTTTT	CASSFADTNTGELFF
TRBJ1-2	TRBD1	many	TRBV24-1	TGTGCCACCAGCGGACAGGGAGGGGAAAATGGCTACACCTTC	CATSGQGGENGYTF
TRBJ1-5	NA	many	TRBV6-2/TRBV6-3	TGTGCCAGCAGTTACCACTTTGGGTGGATTAGCAATCAGCCCCAGCATTTT	CASSYHFGWISNQPQHF
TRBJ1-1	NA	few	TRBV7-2	TGTGCCAGCAGCTTAGGGGCAGGGTACGGATGGAACACTGAAGCTTTCTTT	CASSLGAGYGWNTEAFF
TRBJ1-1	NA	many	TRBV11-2	TGTGCCAGCAGCTTAGTGGGGGGAACTGAAGCTTTCTTT	CASSLVGGTEAFF
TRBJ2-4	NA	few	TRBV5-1	TGCGCCAGCAGCTTGGTGGGGGCGGGGGCCCAATTCATTCAGTACTTC	CASSLVGAGAQFIQYF
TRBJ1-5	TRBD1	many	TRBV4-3	TGCGCCAGCAGCCGTACAGGGGGTAGCGATCAGCCCCAGCATTTT	CASSRTGGSDQPQHF
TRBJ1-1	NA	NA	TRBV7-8	TGTGCCAGCAGCCTAGCGGCAGGGTTTTACACTGAAGCTTTCTTT	CASSLAAGFYTEAFF
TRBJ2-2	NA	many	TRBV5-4	TGTGCCAGCAGCCCGACCAGCACCGGGGAGCTGTTTTTT	CASSPTSTGELFF
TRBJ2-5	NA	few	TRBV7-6	TGTGCCAGCAGCCCAGACGGGAGATGGGAGACCCAGTACTTC	CASSPDGRWETQYF
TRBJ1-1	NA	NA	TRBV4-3	TGCGCCAGCAGCCATGACAGAATGAACACTGAAGCTTTCTTT	CASSHDRMNTEAFF